These 4 T cell receptor beta chains were sequenced from one sample in a study of beta chain features in type 1 diabetes. Of the isolated RNA, all was reverse transcribed, and so the sequenced material was expressed TCRB transcripts. The data were produced by immunoSEQ multiplex PCR, yet TCRdb's version contains in-frame clones alone and is incomplete. Counted here are about 410,000 clones, approximately 15% occurring once; the ten biggest clones make up about 0.034%. Sequenced input: naive CD4+ T cells from blood. The receptor source for this set is a man aged 25-40 years in good health.

This chain links TRBV9 with TRBJ2-5; no reliable D call. The ends were cut back, 3 bases at V and 3 bases at J, with 9 bases in the middle. Germline lookup yields CDR1 SGDLS and CDR2 YYNGEE. The CDR3 has 13 residues. CDR3 DNA sequence: TGTGCCAGCAGCGGCCCGTTTAAAGAGACCCAGTACTTC. Amino acid sequence: CASSGPFKETQYF.

The V and J genes are TRBV6-1 and TRBJ2-1, with D unclear. Looked up from germline, CDR1 is MNHNS and CDR2 is SASEGT. The CDR3 totals 11 residues. V was clipped by 2 bases and J by 12 bases, with 8 bases between them. Written as DNA, the CDR3 is TGTGCCAGCAGTGAACGGTCAGTGCAGTTCTTC. Protein sequence: CASSERSVQFF.

The chain couples TRBV7-9 to TRBJ1-1; D remains unclear. Germline V gene data show CDR1 as SEHNR and CDR2 as FQNEAQ (reference sequence). The V and J ends lost 5 bases and 7 bases respectively, with 11 bases between them. The CDR3 is 12 residues long. The CDR3 reads CASSEGQLEAFF. CDR3 sequence (DNA): TGTGCCAGCAGCGAGGGCCAGCTTGAAGCTTTCTTT. The full variable domain, rest sourced from reference TRBV7-9 and TRBJ1-1, is DTGVSQNPRHKITKRGQNVTFRCDPISEHNRLYWYRQTLGQGPEFLTYFQNEAQLEKSRLLSDRFSAERPKGSFSTLEIQRTEQGDSAMYLCASSEGQLEAFFGQGTRLTVV.

V gene TRBV9 combines with J gene TRBJ2-7; 7 bases are shared with TRBD2. J lost 3 bases, V lost 0 bases, and 9 bases had no gene match. The CDR3 runs to 16 residues. CDR1 and CDR2 (germline): SGDLS, YYNGEE. This CDR3 reads CASSVAPGLVCYEQYV. DNA for the CDR3: TGTGCCAGCAGCGTAGCTCCCGGACTAGTTTGCTACGAGCAGTACGTC.